The 9 T cell receptor beta chains presented below share a single source sample, sequenced in a study of blood T cell repertoires in COVID-19. Generated by immunoSEQ multiplex PCR, the TCRdb table keeps only in-frame clones and is missing some. The sample yields tens of thousands of clones, roughly four fifths seen once. Sequences were obtained from peripheral blood. The receptors stem from a woman aged 60-75 years with acute or convalescent COVID-19.

This rearrangement joins TRBV5-1 to TRBJ1-2, with 9 bases lining up with TRBD1. There are 16 residues in the CDR3. The germline V gene encodes CDR1 SGHRS and CDR2 YFSETQ. The V segment lost 0 bases and the J segment 6 bases; nucleotides outside the gene matches: 9. Here the CDR3 DNA reads TGCGCCAGCAGCTTGGGACGAGGGACAGGGCTAAATGGCTACACCTTC. Encoded protein: CASSLGRGTGLNGYTF.

V is TRBV6-1 and J is TRBJ1-5; D remains unclear. This CDR3 has 17 amino acids. CDR1 and CDR2 from the germline V gene are MNHNS and SASEGT. Trimming pared 3 bases from V and 5 bases from J, leaving 20 bases between. This CDR3 is CASSDPFTRAVDQPQHF. The DNA of the CDR3 is TGTGCCAGCAGTGACCCTTTCACGAGGGCGGTCGATCAGCCCCAGCATTTT.

J is TRBJ1-6 and V is TRBV7-3; the D gene is possibly TRBD1 (5 bases). Germline V gene sequence: CDR1 SGHTA, CDR2 FQGTGA. V lost 5 bases, J lost 7 bases, and 15 bases lay in between. The CDR3 sequence is 15 residues long. Written as DNA, the CDR3 is TGTGCCAGCAGCCCGGTCGGGGGTGAGAATTCACCCCTCCACTTT. Translation: CASSPVGGENSPLHF.

This clone showed up just once. The CDR3 coding sequence is TGTGCCAGCAGTTTTGGGGTGGGGGGGGCAGGTGGCTACACCTTC. Residues: CASSFGVGGAGGYTF. The chain recombines TRBV27 with TRBJ1-2, with a possible D match to TRBD1 (6 bases). Germline V gives CDR1 MNHEY, CDR2 SMNVEV (reference sequence). The CDR3 covers 15 residues. The V and J ends lost 3 bases and 7 bases respectively, with 18 bases between them.

CDR3 coding DNA: TGTGCCAGCAGTGAATTACAGGGGTCTGAGCAGTTCTTC. Translation gives CASSELQGSEQFF. This chain connects TRBV6-4 to TRBJ2-1; 7 bases line up with TRBD1. The CDR3 consists of 13 residues. Germline V gives CDR1 MRHNA, CDR2 SNTAGT. With 3 bases clipped from V and 9 bases from J, the junction kept 5 bases outside the gene matches.

This clone was counted only a few times. The genes are TRBV7-6 and TRBJ2-5; 7 positions match TRBD2. With 2 bases clipped from V and 5 bases from J, the junction kept 11 bases outside the gene matches. The CDR3 is 16 residues long. The germline V gene has CDR1 SGHVS and CDR2 FNYEAQ. CDR3 protein: CASSLFPAQGGETQYF. CDR3 nucleotide sequence: TGTGCCAGCAGCTTATTCCCGGCGCAGGGAGGGGAGACCCAGTACTTC.

The chain employs TRBV12-3 or TRBV12-4 and TRBJ1-1; D not resolved. This CDR3 comprises 11 residues. Trimming removed 4 bases from V and 3 bases from J, with 3 bases in between. CDR3 sequence (DNA): TGTGCCAGCAGTTCCTACACTGAAGCTTTCTTT. Protein: CASSSYTEAFF.

V usage is TRBV7-9 and J usage is TRBJ2-3, with 7 bases matching TRBD2. CDR3 size: 17 residues. Germline trimming cut 5 bases from V and 2 bases from J; bases unmatched to any gene: 13. Germline CDR1 reads SEHNR; CDR2 reads FQNEAQ (reference sequence). CDR3 protein: CASSGDLGLAVTDTQYF. The CDR3 coding sequence is TGTGCCAGCAGCGGGGACCTTGGGCTAGCGGTCACAGATACGCAGTATTTT.

The chain carries TRBV28 and TRBJ1-1; D is ambiguous. V was cut by 8 bases and J by 5 bases, with 18 bases left in between. In germline, CDR1 is MDHEN, CDR2 SYDVKM. The CDR3 sequence is 14 residues long. CDR3 protein: CASASLSLSTEAFF. In DNA, the CDR3 is TGTGCCAGCGCATCCCTCTCTCTAAGTACTGAAGCTTTCTTT.